The 9 T cell receptor beta chains below come from one sample, sequenced in a study of cytomegalovirus exposure and HLA in healthy donors. Only in-frame clones appear in the TCRdb table, and some are missing; sequencing was by immunoSEQ multiplex PCR. This sample has around 200,000 clones, with about 86% found just once. Material for sequencing was PBMCs. Receptor source: a woman under 30 in good health and CMV-seropositive.

The chain has TRBV29-1 and TRBJ2-7, with D perhaps matching TRBD1 (8 bases). Germline V CDR1 and CDR2: SQVTM, ANQGSEA. There are 12 residues in the CDR3. The V end lost 3 bases, the J end lost 6 bases, and 12 bases lay between the germline ends. CDR3 bases: TGCAGCGTTGAGGGGGGGACAGGCGAGCAGTACTTC. Protein product: CSVEGGTGEQYF.

This clone was observed a few times. CDR3 DNA: TGTGCCAGCAGTCAGGGATCCTACGAGCAGTACTTC. Its translation is CASSQGSYEQYF. The chain combines TRBV25-1 with TRBJ2-7, with a tentative D call TRBD1 (5 bases). CDR1 and CDR2 from the germline V gene are MGHDK and SYGVNS. Trimming shortened V by 5 bases and J by 1 base, and 6 bases separated the two germline ends. This CDR3 has 12 amino acids.

This clone was counted a few times. The chain joins TRBV7-9 to TRBJ2-7, with 12 nucleotides matching TRBD1. Trimming at V came to 4 bases and at J to 4 bases, leaving 11 bases not matched to a gene. The CDR3 length is 17 residues. The germline V gene has CDR1 SEHNR and CDR2 FQNEAQ (reference sequence). The chain's CDR3 is CASSSTMGQGARYEQYF. In DNA form, the CDR3 reads TGTGCCAGCAGCTCGACGATGGGACAGGGGGCTAGATACGAGCAGTACTTC. Full variable domain (remainder filled in from reference TRBV7-9 and TRBJ2-7): DTGVSQNPRHKITKRGQNVTFRCDPISEHNRLYWYRQTLGQGPEFLTYFQNEAQLEKSRLLSDRFSAERPKGSFSTLEIQRTEQGDSAMYLCASSSTMGQGARYEQYFGPGTRLTVT.

This chain links TRBV5-1 with TRBJ2-6; TRBD1 matches at 8 bases. V was clipped by 5 bases and J by 2 bases; unmatched bases: 3. Germline V gene data show CDR1 as SGHRS and CDR2 as YFSETQ. The length of the CDR3 is 15 residues. For the CDR3, the DNA is TGCGCCAGCAGTCCACAGGGGGCTGGGGCCAACGTCCTGACTTTC. This gives the protein CASSPQGAGANVLTF.

The chain links TRBV5-1 to TRBJ2-5; TRBD2 might be the D (6 bases). Per the germline V gene, CDR1 is SGHRS and CDR2 is YFSETQ. V shed 2 bases and J shed 5 bases, with 16 bases lying between them. This CDR3 has 15 amino acids. CDR3 nucleotide sequence: TGCGCCAGCAGCTTTAGATCGGGAGTTAGTGAGACCCAGTACTTC. It translates to CASSFRSGVSETQYF.

This chain uses TRBV6-5 with TRBJ2-7, with TRBD2 matching over 11 bases. The CDR3 extends over 15 amino acids. Germline V gene sequence: CDR1 MNHEY, CDR2 SVGAGI. V gave up 7 bases and J gave up 3 bases; unmatched junction bases: 8. The CDR3 protein is CASIPLAGGNYEQYF. The CDR3 DNA reads as TGTGCCAGCATCCCCCTAGCGGGGGGTAACTACGAGCAGTACTTC.

DNA of the CDR3: TGTGCCAGCAGCTTCTCGTTGACGGGGGAACAAGAGACCCAGTACTTC. Protein sequence: CASSFSLTGEQETQYF. The chain combines TRBV5-6 with TRBJ2-5; possibly TRBD2 for D (6 bases). CDR1 is SGHDT and CDR2 is YYEEEE in the germline V gene. V shed 2 bases and J shed 2 bases, with 16 bases lying between them. CDR3 length: 16 residues.

The V call is TRBV6-4, the J call TRBJ2-2; 12 bases match TRBD2. The CDR3 is 15 amino acids. Germline loops: CDR1 MRHNA, CDR2 SNTAGT. V lost 7 bases to trimming and J lost 1 base; unmatched junction nucleotides: 1. The CDR3 DNA sequence: TGTGCCAGCAAGACTAGCGGGGGGAACACCGGGGAGCTGTTTTTT. It is translated as CASKTSGGNTGELFF.

CDR3 in amino acids: CASSVSGANTDTQYF. In DNA, the CDR3 is TGTGCCAGCAGCGTTAGCGGGGCGAACACAGATACGCAGTATTTT. J is TRBJ2-3 and V is TRBV9, with 8 nucleotides matching TRBD2. V was clipped by 2 bases and J by 2 bases; unmatched bases: 4. Germline CDR1 SGDLS, CDR2 YYNGEE. This CDR3 has 15 residues.